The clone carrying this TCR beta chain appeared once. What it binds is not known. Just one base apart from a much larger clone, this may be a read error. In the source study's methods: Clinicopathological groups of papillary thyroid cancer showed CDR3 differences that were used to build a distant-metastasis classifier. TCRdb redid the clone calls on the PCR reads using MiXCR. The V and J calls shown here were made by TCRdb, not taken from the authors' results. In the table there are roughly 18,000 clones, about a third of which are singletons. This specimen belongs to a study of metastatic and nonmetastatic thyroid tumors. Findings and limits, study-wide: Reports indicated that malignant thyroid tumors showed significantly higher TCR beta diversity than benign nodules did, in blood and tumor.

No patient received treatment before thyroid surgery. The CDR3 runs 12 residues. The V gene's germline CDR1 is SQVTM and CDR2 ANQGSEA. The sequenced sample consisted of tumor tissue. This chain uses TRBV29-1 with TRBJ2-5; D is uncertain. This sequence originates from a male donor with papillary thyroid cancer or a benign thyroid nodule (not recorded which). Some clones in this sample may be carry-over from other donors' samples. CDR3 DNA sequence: TGCATCGTTGAAATCTCCGCGGAGACCCAGTACTTC. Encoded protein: CIVEISAETQYF.